The table lists the clone carrying this T cell receptor (beta chain) with a count of one. The record originates from a study of blood T cell repertoires in COVID-19. Study details: Acute-phase and convalescent COVID-19 samples originated in the United States, Italy and Spain. Sample material is recorded as cDNA or gDNA derived from T cells, B-cell-depleted T cells, or PBMCs.

V was clipped by 11 bases and J by 0 bases, with 18 bases between them. This CDR3 has 15 amino acids. Germline CDR1 and CDR2: ENHRY and SYGVKD. As handled by the study authors: From reference gene primer amplification, estimates of nucleated cell counts were derived. Some clones are missing from TCRdb's copy, which holds only in-frame ones; the method was immunoSEQ multiplex PCR. That table supplies the V and J calls and clone size; D and trimming were determined from the DNA. Altogether around 330,000 clones are present, roughly 85% being singletons, with the ten largest covering under 2%. Membership in each cohort depended on participant-reported clinical history.

The sample consisted of PBMCs or T cells enriched from blood (not recorded which). The J gene is TRBJ2-3, the V gene TRBV10-3, with a tentative D call TRBD1 (6 bases). The clonotype was recovered from a woman younger than 45 who had been exposed to COVID-19. As DNA, the CDR3 is TGTGCCTCTCGGTCTGGGACAACTAGCACAGATACGCAGTATTTT. It encodes CASRSGTTSTDTQYF.